This T cell receptor (beta chain) was found in a study of beta chain features in type 1 diabetes. Purities in excess of 95% were seen in all sorted populations. In germline, CDR1 is KGHSH, CDR2 LQKENI. The CDR3 contains 12 residues. The V gene lost 3 bases and the J gene lost 9 bases, with 9 bases spanning the gap. Reverse transcribing all isolated RNA meant expressed TCRB transcripts were sequenced. Repertoires were generated with immunoSEQ multiplex PCR, while TCRdb's copy carries only in-frame clones and drops some. The sample holds under 250,000 clones, around a quarter seen once. Sequencing was performed on central memory CD4+ T cells from blood. The chain recombines TRBV18 with TRBJ2-1, with TRBD2 as a possible D gene (5 bases). The TCR originated in a man aged 30 to 45 in good health. CDR3 coding DNA: TGTGCCAGCTCACCTCGGGGTTCTGAGCAGTTCTTC. This codes for CASSPRGSEQFF.